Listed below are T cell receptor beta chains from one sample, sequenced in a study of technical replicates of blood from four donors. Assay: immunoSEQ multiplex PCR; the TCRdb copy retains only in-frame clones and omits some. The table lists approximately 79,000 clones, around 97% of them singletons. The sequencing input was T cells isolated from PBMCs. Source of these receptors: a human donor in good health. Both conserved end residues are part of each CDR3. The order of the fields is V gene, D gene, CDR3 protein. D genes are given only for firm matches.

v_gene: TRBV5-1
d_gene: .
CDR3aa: CASSLEAGSYNEQFF

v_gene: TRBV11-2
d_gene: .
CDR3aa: CASSFSATRTSRNTGELFF

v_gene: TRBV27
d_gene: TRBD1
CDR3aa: CASSPGTGIYEQYF

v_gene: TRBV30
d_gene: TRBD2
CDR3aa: CRWGGNEQFF

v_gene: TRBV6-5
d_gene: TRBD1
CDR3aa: CASSRSGTVNYGYTF

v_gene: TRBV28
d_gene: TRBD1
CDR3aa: CASSTGDQPQHF

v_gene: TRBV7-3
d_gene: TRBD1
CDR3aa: CASSFLQRGTGTTGELFF

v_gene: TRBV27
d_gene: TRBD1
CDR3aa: CASSPRQGDGYTF

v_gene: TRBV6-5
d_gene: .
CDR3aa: CASRNPGGYEQYF

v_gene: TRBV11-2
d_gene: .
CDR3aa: CASSFSRGAYEQYF

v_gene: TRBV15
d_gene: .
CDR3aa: CATSRDRGNYGYTF

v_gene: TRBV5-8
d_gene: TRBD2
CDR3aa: CASSLPSGRPHYNEQFF

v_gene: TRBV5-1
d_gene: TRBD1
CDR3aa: CASSRRQGAAPEAFF

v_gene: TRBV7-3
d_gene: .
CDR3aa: CASSPAPRGGLETQYF

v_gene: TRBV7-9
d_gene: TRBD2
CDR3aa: CASSSLQTSGGENEQFF

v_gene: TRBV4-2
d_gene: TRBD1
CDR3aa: CASSPDDRGSTEAFF

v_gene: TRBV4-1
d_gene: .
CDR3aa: CASSQDRRLDPRTEQFF

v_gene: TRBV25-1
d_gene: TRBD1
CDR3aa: CASSETGAGNTIYF

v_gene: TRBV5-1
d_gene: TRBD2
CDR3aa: CASSLASAGAYEQYF

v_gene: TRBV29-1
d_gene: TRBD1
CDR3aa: CSVPGTGYEQYF

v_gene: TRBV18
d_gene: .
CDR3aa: CASSPTPGEYENIQYF

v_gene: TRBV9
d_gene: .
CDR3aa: CASSAAALLHLNYGYTF

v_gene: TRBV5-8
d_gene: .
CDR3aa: CASRMASGANVLTF

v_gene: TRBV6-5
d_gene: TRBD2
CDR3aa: CASSYSAGGTDTQYF

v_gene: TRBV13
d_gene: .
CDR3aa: CASSSRTGTGNEQFF

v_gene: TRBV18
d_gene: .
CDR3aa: CASSRDPGRDTEAFF

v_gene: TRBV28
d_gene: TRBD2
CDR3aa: CASRPPSGGLETQYF

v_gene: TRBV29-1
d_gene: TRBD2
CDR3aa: CSVGTSTSGVDEQYF

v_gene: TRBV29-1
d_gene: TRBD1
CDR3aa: CSVVRGQGAGELFF

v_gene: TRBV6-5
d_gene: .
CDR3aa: CASSLRQRVSTEAFF

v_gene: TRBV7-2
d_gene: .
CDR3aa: CASSLGRINEQFF

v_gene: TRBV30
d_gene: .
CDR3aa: CACTGSQRGKLFF

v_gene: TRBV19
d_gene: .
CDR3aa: CASTGSGLGYTF

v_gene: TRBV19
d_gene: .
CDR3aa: CASSIRPTDQPQHF

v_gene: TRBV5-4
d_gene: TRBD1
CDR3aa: CASSLPSRDRTYEQYF

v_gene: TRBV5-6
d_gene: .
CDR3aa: CASSFQGNYGYTF

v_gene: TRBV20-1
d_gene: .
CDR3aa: CSVQVDYEQYF